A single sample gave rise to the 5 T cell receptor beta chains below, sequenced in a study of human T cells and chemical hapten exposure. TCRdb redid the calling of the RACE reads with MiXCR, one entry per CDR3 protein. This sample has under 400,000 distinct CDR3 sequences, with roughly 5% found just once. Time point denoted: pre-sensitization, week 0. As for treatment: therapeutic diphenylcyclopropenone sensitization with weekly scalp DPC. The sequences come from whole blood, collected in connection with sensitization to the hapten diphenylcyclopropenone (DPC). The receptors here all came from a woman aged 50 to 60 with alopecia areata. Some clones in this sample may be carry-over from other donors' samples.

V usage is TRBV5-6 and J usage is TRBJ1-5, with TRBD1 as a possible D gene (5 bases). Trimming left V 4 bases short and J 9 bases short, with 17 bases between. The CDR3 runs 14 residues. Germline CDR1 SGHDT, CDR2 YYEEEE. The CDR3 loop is CASSPDPQGSPQHF. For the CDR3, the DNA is TGTGCCAGCAGCCCTGATCCCCAGGGCTCGCCCCAGCATTTT.

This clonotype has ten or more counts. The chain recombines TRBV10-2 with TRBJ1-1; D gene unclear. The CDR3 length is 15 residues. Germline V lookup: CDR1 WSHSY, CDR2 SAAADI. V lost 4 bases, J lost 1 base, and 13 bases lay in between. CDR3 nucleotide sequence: TGCGCCAGCAGTGTTTTCGGGGAGAAGAACACTGAAGCTTTCTTT. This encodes CASSVFGEKNTEAFF.

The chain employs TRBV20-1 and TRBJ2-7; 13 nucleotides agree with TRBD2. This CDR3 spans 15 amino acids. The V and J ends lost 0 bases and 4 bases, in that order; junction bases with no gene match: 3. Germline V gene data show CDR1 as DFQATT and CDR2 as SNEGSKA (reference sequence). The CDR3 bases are TGCAGTGCTAGAGAACTAGCGGGAGGGGGGTACGAGCAGTACTTC. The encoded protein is CSARELAGGGYEQYF.

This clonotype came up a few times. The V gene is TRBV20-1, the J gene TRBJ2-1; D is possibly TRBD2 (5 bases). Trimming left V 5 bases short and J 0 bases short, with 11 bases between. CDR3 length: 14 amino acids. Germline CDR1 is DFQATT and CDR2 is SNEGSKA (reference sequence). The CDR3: CSARGLNSYNEQFF. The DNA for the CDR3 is TGCAGTGCTCGAGGACTGAACTCCTACAATGAGCAGTTCTTC.

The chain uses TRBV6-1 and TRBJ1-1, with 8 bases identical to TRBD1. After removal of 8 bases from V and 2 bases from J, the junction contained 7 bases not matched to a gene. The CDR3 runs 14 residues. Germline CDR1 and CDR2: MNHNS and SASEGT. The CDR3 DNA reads TGTGCCAGCCGAGGCACAGGGGGAAACACTGAAGCTTTCTTT. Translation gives CASRGTGGNTEAFF.